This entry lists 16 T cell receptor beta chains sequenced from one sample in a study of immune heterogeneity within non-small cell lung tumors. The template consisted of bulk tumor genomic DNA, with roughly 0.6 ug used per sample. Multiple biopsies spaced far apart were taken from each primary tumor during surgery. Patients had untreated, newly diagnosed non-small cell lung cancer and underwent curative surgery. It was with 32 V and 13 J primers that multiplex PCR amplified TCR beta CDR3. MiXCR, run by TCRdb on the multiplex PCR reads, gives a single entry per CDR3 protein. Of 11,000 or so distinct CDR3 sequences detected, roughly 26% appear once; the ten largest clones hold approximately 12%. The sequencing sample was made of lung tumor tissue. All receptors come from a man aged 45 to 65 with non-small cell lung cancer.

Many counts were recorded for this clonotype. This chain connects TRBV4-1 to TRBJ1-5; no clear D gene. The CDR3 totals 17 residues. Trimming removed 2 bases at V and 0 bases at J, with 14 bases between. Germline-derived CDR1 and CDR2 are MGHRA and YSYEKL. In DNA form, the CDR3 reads TGCGCCAGCAGCCAATCTCCACTCTCAAGTAGCAATCAGCCCCAGCATTTT. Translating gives CASSQSPLSSSNQPQHF.

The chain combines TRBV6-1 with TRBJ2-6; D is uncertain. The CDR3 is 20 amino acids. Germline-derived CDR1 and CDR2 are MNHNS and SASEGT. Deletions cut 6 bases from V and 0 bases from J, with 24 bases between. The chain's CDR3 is CASRGLGPLITISGANVLTF. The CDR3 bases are TGTGCCAGCAGAGGTTTAGGACCTCTGATTACTATCTCTGGGGCCAACGTCCTGACTTTC.

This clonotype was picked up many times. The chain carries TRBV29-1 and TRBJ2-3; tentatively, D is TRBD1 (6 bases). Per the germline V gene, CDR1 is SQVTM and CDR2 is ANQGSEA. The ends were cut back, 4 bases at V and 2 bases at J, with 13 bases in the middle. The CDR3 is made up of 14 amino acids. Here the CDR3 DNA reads TGCAGCGTTGGAAAGGGACACCCCACAGATACGCAGTATTTT. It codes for CSVGKGHPTDTQYF.

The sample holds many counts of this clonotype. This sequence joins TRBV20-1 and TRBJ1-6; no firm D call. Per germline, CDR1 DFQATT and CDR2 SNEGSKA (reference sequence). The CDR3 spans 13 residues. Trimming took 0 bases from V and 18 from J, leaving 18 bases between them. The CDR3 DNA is TGCAGTGCTAGAGAGGGTGGGCCCTGGTCCGACCACTTT. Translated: CSAREGGPWSDHF.

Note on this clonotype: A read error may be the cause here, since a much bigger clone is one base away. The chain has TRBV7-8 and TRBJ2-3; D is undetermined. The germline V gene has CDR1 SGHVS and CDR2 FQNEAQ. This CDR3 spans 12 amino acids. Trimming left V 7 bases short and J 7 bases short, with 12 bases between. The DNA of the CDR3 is TGTGCCAGCACTCCTCAATGGTATACGCAGTATTTT. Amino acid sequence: CASTPQWYTQYF.

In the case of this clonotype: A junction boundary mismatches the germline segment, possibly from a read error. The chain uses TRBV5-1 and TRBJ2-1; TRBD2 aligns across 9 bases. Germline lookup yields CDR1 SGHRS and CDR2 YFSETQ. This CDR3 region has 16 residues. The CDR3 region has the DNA TGCGCCAGCAGCTTGGATGCTAGCGGGGCCTACGATGAGCAGTTCTTC. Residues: CASSLDASGAYDEQFF.

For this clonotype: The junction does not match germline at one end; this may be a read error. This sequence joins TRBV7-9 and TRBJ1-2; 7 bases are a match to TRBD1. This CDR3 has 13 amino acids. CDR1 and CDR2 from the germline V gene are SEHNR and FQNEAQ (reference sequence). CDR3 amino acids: CARSLQQGNGYTF. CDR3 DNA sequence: TGTGCCAGAAGCTTACAACAGGGGAATGGCTACACCTTC.

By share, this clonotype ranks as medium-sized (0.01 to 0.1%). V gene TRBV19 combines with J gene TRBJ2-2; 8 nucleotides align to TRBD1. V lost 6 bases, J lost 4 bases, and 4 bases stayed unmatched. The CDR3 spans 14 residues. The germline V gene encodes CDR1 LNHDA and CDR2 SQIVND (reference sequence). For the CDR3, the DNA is TGTGCCAGTAGCGTGGACAGGGCCACCGGGGAGCTGTTTTTT. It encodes CASSVDRATGELFF.

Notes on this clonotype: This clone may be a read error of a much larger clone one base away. CDR3 bases: TGTGCCAGCAGTTCAGGGACAGGGGGCAACACTGAAGCTTTATTT. Translation: CASSSGTGGNTEALF. The chain has TRBV6-4 and TRBJ1-1; 12 nucleotides line up with TRBD1. The CDR3 totals 15 residues. Germline assignment: CDR1 MRHNA and CDR2 SNTAGT.

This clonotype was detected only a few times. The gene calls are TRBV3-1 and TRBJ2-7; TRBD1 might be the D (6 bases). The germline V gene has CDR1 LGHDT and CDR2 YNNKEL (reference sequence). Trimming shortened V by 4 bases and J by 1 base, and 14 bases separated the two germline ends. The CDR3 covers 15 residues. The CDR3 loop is CASSRFRGPSYEQYF. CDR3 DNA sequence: TGTGCCAGCAGCCGGTTCAGGGGCCCATCCTACGAGCAGTACTTC.

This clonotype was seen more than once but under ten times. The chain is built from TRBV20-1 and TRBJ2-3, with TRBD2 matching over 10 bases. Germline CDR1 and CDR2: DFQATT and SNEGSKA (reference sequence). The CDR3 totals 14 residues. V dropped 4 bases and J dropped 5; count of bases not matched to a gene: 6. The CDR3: CSATKAGGLDTQYF. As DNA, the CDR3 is TGCAGTGCTACAAAAGCGGGAGGGCTAGATACGCAGTATTTT.

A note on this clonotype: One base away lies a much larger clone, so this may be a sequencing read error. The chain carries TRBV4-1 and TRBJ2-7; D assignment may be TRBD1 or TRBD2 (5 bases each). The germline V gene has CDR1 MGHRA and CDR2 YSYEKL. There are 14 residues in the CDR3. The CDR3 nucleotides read TGCGCCAACAGCCCCCGGGACGACGGTGGCGAGCAGTACTTC. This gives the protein CANSPRDDGGEQYF.

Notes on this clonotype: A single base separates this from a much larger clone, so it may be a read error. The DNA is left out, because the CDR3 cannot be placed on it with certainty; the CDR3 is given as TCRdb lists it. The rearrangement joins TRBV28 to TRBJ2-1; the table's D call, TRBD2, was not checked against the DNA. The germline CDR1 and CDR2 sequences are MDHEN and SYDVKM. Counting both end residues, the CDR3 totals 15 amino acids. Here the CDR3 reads CASQVASGTYNEKFF.

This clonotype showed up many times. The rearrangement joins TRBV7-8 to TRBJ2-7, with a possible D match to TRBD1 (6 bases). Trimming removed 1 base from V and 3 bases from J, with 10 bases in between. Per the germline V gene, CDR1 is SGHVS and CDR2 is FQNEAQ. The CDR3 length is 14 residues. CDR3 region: CASSLDRANYEQYF. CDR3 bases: TGTGCCAGCAGCTTAGACAGGGCTAACTACGAGCAGTACTTC.

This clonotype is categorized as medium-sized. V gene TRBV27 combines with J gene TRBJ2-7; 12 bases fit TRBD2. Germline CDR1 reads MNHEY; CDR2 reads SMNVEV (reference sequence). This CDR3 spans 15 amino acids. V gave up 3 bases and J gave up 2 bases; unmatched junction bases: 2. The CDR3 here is CASSFGLAGTYEQYF. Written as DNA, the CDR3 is TGTGCCAGCAGTTTCGGACTAGCGGGGACCTACGAGCAGTACTTC.

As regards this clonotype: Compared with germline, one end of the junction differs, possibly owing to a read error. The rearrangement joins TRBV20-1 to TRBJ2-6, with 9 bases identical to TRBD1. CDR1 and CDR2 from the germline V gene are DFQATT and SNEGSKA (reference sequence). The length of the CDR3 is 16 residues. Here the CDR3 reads CSARVQGARGANLLTF. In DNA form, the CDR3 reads TGCAGTGCTAGAGTACAGGGGGCGCGTGGGGCCAACCTCCTGACTTTC.